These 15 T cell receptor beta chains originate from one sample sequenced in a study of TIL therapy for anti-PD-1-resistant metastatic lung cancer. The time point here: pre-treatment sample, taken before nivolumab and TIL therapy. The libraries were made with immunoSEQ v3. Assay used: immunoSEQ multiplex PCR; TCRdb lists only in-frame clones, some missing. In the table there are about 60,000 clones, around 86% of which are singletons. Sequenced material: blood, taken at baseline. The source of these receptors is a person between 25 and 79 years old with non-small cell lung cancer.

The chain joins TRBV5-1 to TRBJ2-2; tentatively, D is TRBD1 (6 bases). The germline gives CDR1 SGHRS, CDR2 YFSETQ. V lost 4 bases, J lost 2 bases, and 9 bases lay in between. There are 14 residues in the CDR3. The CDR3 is CASSLDSNTGELFF. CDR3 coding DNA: TGCGCCAGCAGCCTGGACAGCAACACCGGGGAGCTGTTTTTT.

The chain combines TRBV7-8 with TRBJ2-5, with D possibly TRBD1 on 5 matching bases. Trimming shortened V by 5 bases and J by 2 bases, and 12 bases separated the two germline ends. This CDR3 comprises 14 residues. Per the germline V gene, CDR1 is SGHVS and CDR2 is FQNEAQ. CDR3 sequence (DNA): TGTGCCAGCAGCCACCGGCGGACACAAGAGACCCAGTACTTC. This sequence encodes CASSHRRTQETQYF. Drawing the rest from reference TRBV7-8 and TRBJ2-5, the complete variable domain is GAGVSQSPRYKVAKRGQDVALRCDPISGHVSLFWYQQALGQGPEFLTYFQNEAQLDKSGLPSDRFFAERPEGSVSTLKIQRTQQEDSAVYLCASSHRRTQETQYFGPGTRLLVL.

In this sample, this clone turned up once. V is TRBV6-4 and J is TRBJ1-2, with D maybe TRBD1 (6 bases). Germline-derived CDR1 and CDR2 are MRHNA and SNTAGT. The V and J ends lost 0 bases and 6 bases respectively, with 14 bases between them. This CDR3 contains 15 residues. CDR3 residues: CASSDSKHTGHGYTF. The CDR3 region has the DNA TGTGCCAGCAGTGACTCGAAACACACAGGGCATGGCTACACCTTC.

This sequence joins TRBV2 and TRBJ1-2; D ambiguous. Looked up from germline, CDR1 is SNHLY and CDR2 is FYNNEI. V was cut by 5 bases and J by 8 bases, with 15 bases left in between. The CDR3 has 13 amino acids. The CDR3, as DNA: TGTGCCAGCAGTTCCTTCTCGGGCCTCGGCTACACCTTC. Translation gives CASSSFSGLGYTF.

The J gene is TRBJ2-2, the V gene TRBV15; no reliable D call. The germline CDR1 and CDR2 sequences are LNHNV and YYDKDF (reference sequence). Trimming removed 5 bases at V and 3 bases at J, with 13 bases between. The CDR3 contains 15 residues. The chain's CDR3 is CATSQDKTYTGELFF. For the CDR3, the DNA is TGTGCCACCAGCCAAGACAAGACCTACACCGGGGAGCTGTTTTTT.

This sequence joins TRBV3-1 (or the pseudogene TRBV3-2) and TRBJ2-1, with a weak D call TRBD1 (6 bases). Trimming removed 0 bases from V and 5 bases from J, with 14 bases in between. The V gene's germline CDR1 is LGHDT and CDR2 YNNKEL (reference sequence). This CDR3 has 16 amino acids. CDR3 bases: TGTGCCAGCAGCCAAGATGCTCCCCAGGGGAACAATGAGCAGTTCTTC. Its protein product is CASSQDAPQGNNEQFF.

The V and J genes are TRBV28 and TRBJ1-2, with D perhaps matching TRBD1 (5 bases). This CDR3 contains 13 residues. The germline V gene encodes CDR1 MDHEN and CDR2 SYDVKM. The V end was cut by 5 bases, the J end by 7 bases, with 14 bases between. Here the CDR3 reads CASSGPRQGGYTF. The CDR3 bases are TGTGCCAGCAGTGGCCCGAGGCAGGGTGGCTACACCTTC.

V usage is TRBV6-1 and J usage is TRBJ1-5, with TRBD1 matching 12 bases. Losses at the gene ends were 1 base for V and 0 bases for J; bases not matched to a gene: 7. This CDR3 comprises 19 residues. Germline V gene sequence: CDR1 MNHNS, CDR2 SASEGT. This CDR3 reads CASSEGWGQGANSNQPQHF. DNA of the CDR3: TGTGCCAGCAGTGAAGGGTGGGGACAGGGGGCTAATAGCAATCAGCCCCAGCATTTT.

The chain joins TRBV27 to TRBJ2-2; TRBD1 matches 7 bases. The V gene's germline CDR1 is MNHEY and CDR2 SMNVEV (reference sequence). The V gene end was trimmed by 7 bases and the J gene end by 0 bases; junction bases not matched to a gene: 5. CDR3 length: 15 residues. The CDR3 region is CASKTGQPNTGELFF. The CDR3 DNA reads TGTGCCAGCAAAACGGGACAGCCGAACACCGGGGAGCTGTTTTTT.

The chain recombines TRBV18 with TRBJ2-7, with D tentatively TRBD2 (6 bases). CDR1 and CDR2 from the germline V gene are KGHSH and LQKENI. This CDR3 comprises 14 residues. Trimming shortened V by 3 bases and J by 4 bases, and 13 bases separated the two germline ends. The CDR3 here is CASSPEGNLYEQYF. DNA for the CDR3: TGTGCCAGCTCACCGGAGGGGAACCTTTACGAGCAGTACTTC.

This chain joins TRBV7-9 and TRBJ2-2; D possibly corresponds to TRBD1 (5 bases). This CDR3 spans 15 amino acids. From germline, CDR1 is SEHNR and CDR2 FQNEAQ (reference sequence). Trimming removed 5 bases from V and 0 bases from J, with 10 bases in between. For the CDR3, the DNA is TGTGCCAGCAGCCCCGGACACACGAACACCGGGGAGCTGTTTTTT. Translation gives CASSPGHTNTGELFF.

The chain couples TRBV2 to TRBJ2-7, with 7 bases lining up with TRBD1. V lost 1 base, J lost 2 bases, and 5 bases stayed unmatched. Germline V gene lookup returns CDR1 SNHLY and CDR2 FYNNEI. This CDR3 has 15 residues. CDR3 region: CASSEEETGPYEQYF. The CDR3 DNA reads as TGTGCCAGCAGTGAAGAAGAGACAGGGCCCTACGAGCAGTACTTC.

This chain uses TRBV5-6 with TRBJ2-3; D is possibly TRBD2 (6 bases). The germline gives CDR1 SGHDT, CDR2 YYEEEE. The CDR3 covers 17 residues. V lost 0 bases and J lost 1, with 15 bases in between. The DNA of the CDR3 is TGTGCCAGCAGCTTGGCCTGGAGGGATCAGGGCACAGATACGCAGTATTTT. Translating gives CASSLAWRDQGTDTQYF.

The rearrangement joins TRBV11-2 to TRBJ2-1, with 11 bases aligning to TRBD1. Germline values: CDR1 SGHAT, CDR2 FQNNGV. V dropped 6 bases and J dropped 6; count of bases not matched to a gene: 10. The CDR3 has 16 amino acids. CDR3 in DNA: TGTGCCAGCAGAACCCTCCCGGGACAGGGGGTCAATGAGCAGTTCTTC. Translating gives CASRTLPGQGVNEQFF.

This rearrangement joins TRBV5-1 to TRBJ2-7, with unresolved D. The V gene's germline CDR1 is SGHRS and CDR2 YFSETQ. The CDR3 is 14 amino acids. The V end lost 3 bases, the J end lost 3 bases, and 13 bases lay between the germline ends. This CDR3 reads CASSSEVAFYEQYF. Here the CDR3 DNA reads TGCGCCAGCAGCTCTGAGGTGGCATTCTACGAGCAGTACTTC.